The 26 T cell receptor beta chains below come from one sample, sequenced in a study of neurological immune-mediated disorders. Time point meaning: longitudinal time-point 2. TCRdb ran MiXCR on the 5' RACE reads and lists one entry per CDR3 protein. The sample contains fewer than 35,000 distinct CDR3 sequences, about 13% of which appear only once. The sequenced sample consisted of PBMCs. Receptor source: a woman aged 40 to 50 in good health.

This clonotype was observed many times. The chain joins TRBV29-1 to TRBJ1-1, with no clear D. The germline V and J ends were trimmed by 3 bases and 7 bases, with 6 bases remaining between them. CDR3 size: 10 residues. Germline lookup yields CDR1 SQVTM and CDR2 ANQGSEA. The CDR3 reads CSVDPGEAFF. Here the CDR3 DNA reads TGCAGCGTTGACCCCGGTGAAGCTTTCTTT.

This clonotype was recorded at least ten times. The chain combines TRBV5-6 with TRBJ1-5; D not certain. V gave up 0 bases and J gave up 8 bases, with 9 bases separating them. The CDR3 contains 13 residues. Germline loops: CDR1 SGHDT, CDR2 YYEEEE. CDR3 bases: TGTGCCAGCAGCTTGGACAGCGCGGAGCCCCAGCATTTT. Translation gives CASSLDSAEPQHF. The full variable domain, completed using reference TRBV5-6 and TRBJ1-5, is DAGVTQSPTHLIKTRGQQVTLRCSPKSGHDTVSWYQQALGQGPQFIFQYYEEEERQRGNFPDRFSGHQFPNYSSELNVNALLLGDSALYLCASSLDSAEPQHFGDGTRLSIL.

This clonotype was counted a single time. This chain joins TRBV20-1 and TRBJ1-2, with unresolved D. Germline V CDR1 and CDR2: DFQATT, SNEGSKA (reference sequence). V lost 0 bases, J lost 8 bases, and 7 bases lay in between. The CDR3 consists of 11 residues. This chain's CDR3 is CSARDPGGYTF. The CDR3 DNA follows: TGCAGTGCTAGAGATCCCGGCGGCTACACCTTC.

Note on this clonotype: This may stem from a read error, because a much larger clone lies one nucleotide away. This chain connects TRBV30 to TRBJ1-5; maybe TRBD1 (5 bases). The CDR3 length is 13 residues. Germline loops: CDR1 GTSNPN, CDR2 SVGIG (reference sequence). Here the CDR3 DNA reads TGTGCCTGGACCTGGGCCAGGGATCAGTCCCAGCATTTT. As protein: CAWTWARDQSQHF. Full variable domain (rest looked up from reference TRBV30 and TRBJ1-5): SQTIHQWPATLVQPVGSPLSLECTVEGTSNPNLYWYRQAAGRGLQLLFYSVGIGQISSEVPQNLSASRPQDRQFILSSKKLLLSDSGFYLCAWTWARDQSQHFGDGTRLSIL.

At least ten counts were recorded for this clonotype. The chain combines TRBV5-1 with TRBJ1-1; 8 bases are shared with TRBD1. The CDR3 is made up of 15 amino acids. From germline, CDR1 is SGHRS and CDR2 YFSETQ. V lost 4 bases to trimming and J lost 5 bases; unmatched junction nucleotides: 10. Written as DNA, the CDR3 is TGCGCCAGCAGCCATTCAGGGGGCGGGGTAACTGAAGCTTTCTTT. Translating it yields CASSHSGGGVTEAFF. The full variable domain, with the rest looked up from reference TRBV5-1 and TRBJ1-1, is KAGVTQTPRYLIKTRGQQVTLSCSPISGHRSVSWYQQTPGQGLQFLFEYFSETQRNKGNFPGRFSGRQFSNSRSEMNVSTLELGDSALYLCASSHSGGGVTEAFFGQGTRLTVV.

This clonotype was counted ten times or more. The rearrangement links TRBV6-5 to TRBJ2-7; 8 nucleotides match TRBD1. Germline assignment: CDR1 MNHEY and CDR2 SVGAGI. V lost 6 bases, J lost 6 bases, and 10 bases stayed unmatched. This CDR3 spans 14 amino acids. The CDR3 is CASRRGTGPGEQYF. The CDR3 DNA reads TGTGCCAGCAGGAGGGGGACAGGCCCAGGCGAGCAGTACTTC.

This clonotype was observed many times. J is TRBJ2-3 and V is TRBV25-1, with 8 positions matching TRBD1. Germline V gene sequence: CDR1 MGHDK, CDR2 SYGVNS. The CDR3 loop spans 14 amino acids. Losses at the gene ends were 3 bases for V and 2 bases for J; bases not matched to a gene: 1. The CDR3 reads CASSEDRDTDTQYF. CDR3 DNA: TGTGCCAGCAGTGAGGACAGGGACACAGATACGCAGTATTTT.

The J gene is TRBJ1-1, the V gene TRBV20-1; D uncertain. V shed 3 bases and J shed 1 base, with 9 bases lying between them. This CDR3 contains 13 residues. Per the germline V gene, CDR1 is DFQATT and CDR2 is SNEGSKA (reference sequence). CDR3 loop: CSASWSGNTEAFF. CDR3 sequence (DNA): TGCAGTGCTAGTTGGTCAGGGAACACTGAAGCTTTCTTT.

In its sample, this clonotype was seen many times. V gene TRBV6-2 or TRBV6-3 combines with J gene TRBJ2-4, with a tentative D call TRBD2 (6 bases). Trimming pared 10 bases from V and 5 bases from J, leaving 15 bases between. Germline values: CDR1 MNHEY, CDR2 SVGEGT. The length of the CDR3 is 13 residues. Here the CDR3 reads CAIGSPGENIQYF. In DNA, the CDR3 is TGTGCCATCGGTTCGCCGGGGGAAAACATTCAGTACTTC.

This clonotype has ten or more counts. CDR3 sequence: CASSFRQGSTEAFF. The CDR3, as DNA: TGTGCCAGCAGCTTCAGGCAGGGGTCGACTGAAGCTTTCTTT. The chain combines TRBV5-6 with TRBJ1-1, with D possibly matching TRBD1 (6 bases). With 2 bases removed from V and 5 bases from J, the gap between germline ends came to 13 bases. Germline V CDR1 and CDR2: SGHDT, YYEEEE. The CDR3 totals 14 residues.

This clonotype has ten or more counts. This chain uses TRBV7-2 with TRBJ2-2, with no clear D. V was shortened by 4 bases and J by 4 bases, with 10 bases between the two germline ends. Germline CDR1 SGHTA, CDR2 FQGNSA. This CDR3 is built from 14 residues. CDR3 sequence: CASSSSRVTGELFF. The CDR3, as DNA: TGTGCCAGCAGCTCGTCCCGGGTCACCGGGGAGCTGTTTTTT.

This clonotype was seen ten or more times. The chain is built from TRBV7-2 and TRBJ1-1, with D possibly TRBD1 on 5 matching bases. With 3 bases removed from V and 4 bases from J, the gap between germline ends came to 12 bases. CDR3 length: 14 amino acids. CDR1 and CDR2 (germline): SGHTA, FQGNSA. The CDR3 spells CASSFTGTSTEAFF. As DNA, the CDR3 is TGTGCCAGCAGCTTTACCGGGACTAGCACTGAAGCTTTCTTT.

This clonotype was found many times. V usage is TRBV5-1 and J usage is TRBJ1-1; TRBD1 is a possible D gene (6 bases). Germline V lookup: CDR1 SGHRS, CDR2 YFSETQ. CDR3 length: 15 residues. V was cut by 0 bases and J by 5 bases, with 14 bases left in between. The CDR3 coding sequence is TGCGCCAGCAGCTTGGCCGGCAGGGGAGCGACTGAAGCTTTCTTT. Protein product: CASSLAGRGATEAFF. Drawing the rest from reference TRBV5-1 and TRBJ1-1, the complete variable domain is KAGVTQTPRYLIKTRGQQVTLSCSPISGHRSVSWYQQTPGQGLQFLFEYFSETQRNKGNFPGRFSGRQFSNSRSEMNVSTLELGDSALYLCASSLAGRGATEAFFGQGTRLTVV.

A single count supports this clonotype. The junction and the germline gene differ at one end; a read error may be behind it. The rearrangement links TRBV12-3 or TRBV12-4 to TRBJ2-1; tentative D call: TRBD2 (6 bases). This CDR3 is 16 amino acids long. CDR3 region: CASSFLTGVADNEQFF. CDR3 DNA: TGTGCCAGTAGTTTCCTCACAGGTGTAGCGGACAATGAGCAGTTCTTC.

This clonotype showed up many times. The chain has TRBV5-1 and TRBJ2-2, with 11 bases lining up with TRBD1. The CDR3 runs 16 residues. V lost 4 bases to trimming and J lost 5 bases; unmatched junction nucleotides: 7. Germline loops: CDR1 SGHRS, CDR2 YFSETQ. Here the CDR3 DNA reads TGCGCCAGCAGCCCTGGACAGGGGGCGCGAACCGGGGAGCTGTTTTTT. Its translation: CASSPGQGARTGELFF.

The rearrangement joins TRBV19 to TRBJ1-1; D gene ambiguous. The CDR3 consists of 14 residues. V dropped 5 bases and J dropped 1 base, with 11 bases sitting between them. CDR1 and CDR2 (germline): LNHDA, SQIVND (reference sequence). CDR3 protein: CASSLGRKNTEAFF. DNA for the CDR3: TGTGCCAGTAGTCTGGGAAGAAAGAACACTGAAGCTTTCTTT.

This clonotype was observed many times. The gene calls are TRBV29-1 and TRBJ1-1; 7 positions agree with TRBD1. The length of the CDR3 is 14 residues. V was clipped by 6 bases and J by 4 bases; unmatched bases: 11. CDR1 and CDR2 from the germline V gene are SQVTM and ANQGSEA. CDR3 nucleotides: TGCAGCGTCACCGGGACAGAAACCTTCACTGAAGCTTTCTTT. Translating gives CSVTGTETFTEAFF.

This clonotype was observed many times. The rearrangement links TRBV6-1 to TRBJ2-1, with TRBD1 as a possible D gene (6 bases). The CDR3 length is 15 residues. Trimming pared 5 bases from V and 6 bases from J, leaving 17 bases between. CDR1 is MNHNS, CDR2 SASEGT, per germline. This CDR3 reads CASSQQGNLLNEQFF. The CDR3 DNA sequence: TGTGCCAGCAGTCAACAGGGCAACCTCCTCAATGAGCAGTTCTTC.

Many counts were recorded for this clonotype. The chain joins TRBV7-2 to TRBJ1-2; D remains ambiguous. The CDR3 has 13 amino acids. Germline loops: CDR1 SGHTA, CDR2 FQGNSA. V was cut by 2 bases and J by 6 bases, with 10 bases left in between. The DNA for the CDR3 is TGTGCCAGCAGCTTAAACCTGAGGGATGGCTACACCTTC. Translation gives CASSLNLRDGYTF. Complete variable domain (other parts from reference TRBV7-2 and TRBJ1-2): GAGVSQSPSNKVTEKGKDVELRCDPISGHTALYWYRQSLGQGLEFLIYFQGNSAPDKSGLPSDRFSAERTGGSVSTLTIQRTQQEDSAVYLCASSLNLRDGYTFGSGTRLTVV.

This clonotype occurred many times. This chain's CDR3 is CASSDPGQGSGELFF. Written as DNA, the CDR3 is TGTGCCAGCAGTGATCCGGGACAGGGAAGCGGGGAGCTGTTTTTT. V gene TRBV25-1 combines with J gene TRBJ2-2, with 9 positions matching TRBD1. The V and J ends lost 3 bases and 7 bases, in that order; junction bases with no gene match: 6. The CDR3 spans 15 residues. Germline V gene data show CDR1 as MGHDK and CDR2 as SYGVNS.

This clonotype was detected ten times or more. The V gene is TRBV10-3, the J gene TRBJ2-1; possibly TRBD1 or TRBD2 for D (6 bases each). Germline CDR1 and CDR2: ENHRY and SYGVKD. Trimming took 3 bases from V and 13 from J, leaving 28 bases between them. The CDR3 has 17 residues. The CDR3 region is CAISEGGIRLAQRIQFF. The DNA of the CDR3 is TGTGCCATCAGTGAAGGGGGGATAAGGCTAGCGCAACGGATCCAGTTCTTC.

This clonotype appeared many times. For the CDR3, the DNA is TGCGCCAGCAGCTTGGCCGTGGGCAATGAGCAGTTCTTC. Translated: CASSLAVGNEQFF. The chain combines TRBV5-1 with TRBJ2-1; D call uncertain. The CDR3 has 13 amino acids. Looked up from germline, CDR1 is SGHRS and CDR2 is YFSETQ. The V end lost 0 bases, the J end lost 6 bases, and 7 bases lay between the germline ends.

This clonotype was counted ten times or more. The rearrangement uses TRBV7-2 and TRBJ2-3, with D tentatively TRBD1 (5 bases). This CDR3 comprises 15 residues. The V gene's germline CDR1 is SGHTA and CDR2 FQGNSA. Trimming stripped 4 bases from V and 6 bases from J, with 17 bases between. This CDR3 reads CASSSRVLSADTQYF. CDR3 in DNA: TGTGCCAGCAGCTCCAGGGTCCTCAGCGCGGATACGCAGTATTTT.

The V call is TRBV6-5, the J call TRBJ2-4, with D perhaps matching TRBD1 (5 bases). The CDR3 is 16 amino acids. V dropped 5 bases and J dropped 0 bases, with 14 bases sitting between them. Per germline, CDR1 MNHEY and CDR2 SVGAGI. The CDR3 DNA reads TGTGCCAGCAGTGATACAGGCGACCTAGCCAAAAACATTCAGTACTTC. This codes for CASSDTGDLAKNIQYF.

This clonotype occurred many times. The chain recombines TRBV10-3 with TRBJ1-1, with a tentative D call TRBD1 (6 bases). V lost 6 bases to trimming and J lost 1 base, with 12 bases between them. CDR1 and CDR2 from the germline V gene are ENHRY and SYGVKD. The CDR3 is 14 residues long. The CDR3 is CAIRDWGANTEAFF. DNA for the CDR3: TGTGCCATCAGGGACTGGGGGGCGAACACTGAAGCTTTCTTT.

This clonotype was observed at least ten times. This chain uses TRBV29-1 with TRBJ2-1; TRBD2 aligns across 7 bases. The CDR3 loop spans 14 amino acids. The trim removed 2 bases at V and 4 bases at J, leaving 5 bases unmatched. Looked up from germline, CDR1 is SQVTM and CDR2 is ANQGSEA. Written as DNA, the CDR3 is TGCAGCGTTGAAAAACGGGGGGTTTACAATGAGCAGTTCTTC. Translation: CSVEKRGVYNEQFF.